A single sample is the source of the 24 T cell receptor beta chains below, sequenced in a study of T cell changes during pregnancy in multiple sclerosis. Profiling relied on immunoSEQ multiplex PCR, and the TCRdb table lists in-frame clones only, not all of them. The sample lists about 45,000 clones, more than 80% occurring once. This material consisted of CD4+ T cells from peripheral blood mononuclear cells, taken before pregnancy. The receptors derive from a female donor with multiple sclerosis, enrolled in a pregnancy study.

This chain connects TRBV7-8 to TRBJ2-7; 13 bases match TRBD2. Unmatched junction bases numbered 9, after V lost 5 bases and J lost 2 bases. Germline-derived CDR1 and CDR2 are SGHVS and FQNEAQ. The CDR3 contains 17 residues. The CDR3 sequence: CASSPYRLAGGPYEQYF. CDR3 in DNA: TGTGCCAGCAGCCCATATAGACTAGCGGGGGGCCCCTACGAGCAGTACTTC.

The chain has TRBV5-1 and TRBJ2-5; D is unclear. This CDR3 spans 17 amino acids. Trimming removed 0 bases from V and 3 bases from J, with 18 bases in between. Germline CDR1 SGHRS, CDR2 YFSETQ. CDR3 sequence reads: CASSLGLLQVTKETQYF. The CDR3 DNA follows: TGCGCCAGCAGCTTGGGCCTGTTGCAGGTCACCAAAGAGACCCAGTACTTC.

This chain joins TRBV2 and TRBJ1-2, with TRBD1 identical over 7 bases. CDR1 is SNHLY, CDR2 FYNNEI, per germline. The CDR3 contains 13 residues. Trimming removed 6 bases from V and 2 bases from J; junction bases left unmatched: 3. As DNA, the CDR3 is TGTGCCAGCAGCTTACAGGGGAACTATGGCTACACCTTC. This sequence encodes CASSLQGNYGYTF.

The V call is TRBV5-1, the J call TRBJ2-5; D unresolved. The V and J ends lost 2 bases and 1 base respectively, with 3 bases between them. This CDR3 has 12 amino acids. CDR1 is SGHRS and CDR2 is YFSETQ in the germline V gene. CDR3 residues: CASSFRQETQYF. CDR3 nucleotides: TGCGCCAGCAGCTTCCGCCAAGAGACCCAGTACTTC. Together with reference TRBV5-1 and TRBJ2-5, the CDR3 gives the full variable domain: KAGVTQTPRYLIKTRGQQVTLSCSPISGHRSVSWYQQTPGQGLQFLFEYFSETQRNKGNFPGRFSGRQFSNSRSEMNVSTLELGDSALYLCASSFRQETQYFGPGTRLLVL.

CDR3 bases: TGTGCCAGCAGTTACACCCCTCGGCAGGCATACACCTTC. Encoded protein: CASSYTPRQAYTF. The rearrangement joins TRBV6-5 to TRBJ1-2; unclear D gene. Trimming removed 2 bases at V and 11 bases at J, with 15 bases between. The CDR3 covers 13 residues. Per the germline V gene, CDR1 is MNHEY and CDR2 is SVGAGI.

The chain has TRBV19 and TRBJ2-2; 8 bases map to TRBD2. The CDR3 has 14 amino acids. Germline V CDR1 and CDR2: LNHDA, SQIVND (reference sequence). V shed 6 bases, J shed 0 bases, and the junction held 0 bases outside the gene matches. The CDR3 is CASRGLANTGELFF. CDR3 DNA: TGTGCCAGTAGGGGACTAGCGAACACCGGGGAGCTGTTTTTT.

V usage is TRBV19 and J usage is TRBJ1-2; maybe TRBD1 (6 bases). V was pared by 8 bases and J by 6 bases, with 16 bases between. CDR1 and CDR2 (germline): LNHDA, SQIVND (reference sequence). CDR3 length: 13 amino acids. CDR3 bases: TGTGCCAGTCTACGGGGCCAGGGGAATGGCTACACCTTC. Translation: CASLRGQGNGYTF. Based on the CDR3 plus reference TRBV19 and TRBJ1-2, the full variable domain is DGGITQSPKYLFRKEGQNVTLSCEQNLNHDAMYWYRQDPGQGLRLIYYSQIVNDFQKGDIAEGYSVSREKKESFPLTVTSAQKNPTAFYLCASLRGQGNGYTFGSGTRLTVV.

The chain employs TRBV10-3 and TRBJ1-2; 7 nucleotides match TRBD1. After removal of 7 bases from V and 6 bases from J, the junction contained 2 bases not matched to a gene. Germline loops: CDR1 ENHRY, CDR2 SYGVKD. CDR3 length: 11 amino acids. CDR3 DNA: TGTGCCATCACGACAGGGAATGGCTACACCTTC. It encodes CAITTGNGYTF.

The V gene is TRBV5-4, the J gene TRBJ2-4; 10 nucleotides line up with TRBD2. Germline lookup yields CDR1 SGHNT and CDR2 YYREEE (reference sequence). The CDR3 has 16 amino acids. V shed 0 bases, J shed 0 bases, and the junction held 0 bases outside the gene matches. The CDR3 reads CASSLGLAGAKNIQYF. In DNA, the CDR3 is TGTGCCAGCAGCTTGGGACTAGCGGGAGCCAAAAACATTCAGTACTTC.

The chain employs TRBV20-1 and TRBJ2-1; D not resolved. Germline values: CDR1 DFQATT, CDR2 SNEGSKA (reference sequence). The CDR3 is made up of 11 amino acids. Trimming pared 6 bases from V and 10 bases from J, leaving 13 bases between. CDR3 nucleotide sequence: TGCAGTGCCGCCGCCCCAGGAGAGCAGTTCTTC. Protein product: CSAAAPGEQFF.

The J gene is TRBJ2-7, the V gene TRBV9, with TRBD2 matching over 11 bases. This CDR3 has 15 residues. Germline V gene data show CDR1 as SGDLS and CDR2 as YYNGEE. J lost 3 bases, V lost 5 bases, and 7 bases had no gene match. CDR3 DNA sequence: TGTGCCAGCAGTGTGGGACTAGCGGAAGTCTACGAGCAGTACTTC. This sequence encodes CASSVGLAEVYEQYF. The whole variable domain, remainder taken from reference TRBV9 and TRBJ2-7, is DSGVTQTPKHLITATGQRVTLRCSPRSGDLSVYWYQQSLDQGLQFLIQYYNGEERAKGNILERFSAQQFPDLHSELNLSSLELGDSALYFCASSVGLAEVYEQYFGPGTRLTVT.

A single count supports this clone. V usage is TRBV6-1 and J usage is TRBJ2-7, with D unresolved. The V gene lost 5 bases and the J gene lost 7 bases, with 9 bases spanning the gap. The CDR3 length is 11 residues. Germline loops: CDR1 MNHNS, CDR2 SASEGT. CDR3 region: CASSPTWEQYF. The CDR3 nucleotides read TGTGCCAGCAGTCCAACTTGGGAGCAGTACTTC.

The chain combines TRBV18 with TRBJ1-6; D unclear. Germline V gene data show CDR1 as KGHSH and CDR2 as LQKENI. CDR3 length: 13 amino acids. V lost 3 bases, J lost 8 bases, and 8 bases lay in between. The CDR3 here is CASSPRLDSPLHF. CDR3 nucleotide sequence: TGTGCCAGCTCACCCCGACTCGATTCACCCCTCCACTTT.

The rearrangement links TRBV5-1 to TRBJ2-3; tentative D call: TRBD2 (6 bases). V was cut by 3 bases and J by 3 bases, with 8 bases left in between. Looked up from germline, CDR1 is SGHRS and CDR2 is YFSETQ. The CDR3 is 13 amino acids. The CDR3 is CASSWRDTDTQYF. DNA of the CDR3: TGCGCCAGCAGCTGGAGGGATACAGATACGCAGTATTTT.

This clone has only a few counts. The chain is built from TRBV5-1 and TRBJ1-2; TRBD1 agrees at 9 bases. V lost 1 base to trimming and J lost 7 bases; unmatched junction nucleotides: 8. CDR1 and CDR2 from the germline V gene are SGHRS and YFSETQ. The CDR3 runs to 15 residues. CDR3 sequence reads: CASSLQLDRGGGYTF. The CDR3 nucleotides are TGCGCCAGCAGCTTGCAACTGGACAGGGGTGGTGGCTACACCTTC.

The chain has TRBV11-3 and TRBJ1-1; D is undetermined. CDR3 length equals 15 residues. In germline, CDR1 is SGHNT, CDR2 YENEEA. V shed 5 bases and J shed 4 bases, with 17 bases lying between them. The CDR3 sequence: CASSQSGGTGTEAFF. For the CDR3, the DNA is TGTGCCAGCAGCCAGTCCGGTGGAACGGGCACTGAAGCTTTCTTT.

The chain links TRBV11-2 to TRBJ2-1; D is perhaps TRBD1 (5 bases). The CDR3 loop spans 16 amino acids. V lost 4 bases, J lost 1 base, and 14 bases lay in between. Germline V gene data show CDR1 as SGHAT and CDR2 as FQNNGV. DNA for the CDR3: TGTGCCAGCAGCTCAAAGGACACGCCTTCCTACAATGAGCAGTTCTTC. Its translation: CASSSKDTPSYNEQFF.

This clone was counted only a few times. CDR3 nucleotides: TGCGCCAGCAGATTACGGACAGGCTATGGCTACACCTTC. Amino acids: CASRLRTGYGYTF. The chain recombines TRBV5-1 with TRBJ1-2, with TRBD1 matching over 7 bases. With V trimmed by 5 bases and J by 4 bases, 5 bases remained unmatched. CDR1 is SGHRS and CDR2 is YFSETQ in the germline V gene. CDR3 length: 13 amino acids.

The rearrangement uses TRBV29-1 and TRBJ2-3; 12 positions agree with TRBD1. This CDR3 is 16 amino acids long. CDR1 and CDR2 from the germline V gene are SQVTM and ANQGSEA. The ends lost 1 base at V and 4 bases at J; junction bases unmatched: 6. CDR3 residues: CSVEVGTGGASDTQYF. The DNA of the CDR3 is TGCAGCGTTGAAGTAGGGACAGGGGGCGCGTCAGATACGCAGTATTTT.

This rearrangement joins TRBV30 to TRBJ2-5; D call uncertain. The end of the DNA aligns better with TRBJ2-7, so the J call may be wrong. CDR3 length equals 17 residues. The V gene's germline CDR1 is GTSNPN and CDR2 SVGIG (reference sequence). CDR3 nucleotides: TGTGCCTGGAGTGCCCCCCACCTTGGGTTGGAGCGCTACGAGCAGTACTTC. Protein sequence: CAWSAPHLGLERYEQYF.

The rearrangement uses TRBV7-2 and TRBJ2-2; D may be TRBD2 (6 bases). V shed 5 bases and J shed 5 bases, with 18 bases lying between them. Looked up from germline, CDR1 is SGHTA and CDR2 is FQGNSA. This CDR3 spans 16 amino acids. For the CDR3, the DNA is TGTGCCAGCAGCCTCCCCACCGGGGGATGGACCGGGGAGCTGTTTTTT. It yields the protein CASSLPTGGWTGELFF.

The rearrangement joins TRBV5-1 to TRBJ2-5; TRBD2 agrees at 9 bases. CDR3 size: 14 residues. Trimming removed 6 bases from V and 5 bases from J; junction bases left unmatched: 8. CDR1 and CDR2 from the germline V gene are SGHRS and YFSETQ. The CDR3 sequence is CASTYSGGRETQYF. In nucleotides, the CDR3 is TGCGCCAGCACCTATAGCGGGGGTAGGGAGACCCAGTACTTC.

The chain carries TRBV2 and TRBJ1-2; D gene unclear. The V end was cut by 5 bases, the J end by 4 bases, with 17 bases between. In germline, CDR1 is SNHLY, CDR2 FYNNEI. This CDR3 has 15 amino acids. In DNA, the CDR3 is TGTGCCAGCAGTCCTCAAACCTCAGGTTTCTATGGCTACACCTTC. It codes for CASSPQTSGFYGYTF.

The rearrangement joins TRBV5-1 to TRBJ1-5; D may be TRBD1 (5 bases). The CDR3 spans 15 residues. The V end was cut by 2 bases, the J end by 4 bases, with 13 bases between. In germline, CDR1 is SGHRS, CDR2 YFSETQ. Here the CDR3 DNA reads TGCGCCAGCAGCTTTGGCCCCGGGGGAAATCAGCCCCAGCATTTT. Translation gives CASSFGPGGNQPQHF.